This TCR beta chain emerged from a study of blood T cell repertoires in COVID-19. As for the study in general: COVID-19 samples collected from the United States, Italy and Spain covered acute and convalescent phases.

The CDR3 covers 16 residues. J gave up 1 base and V 5 bases, and 9 bases lay outside the gene matches. In germline, CDR1 is SEHNR, CDR2 FQNEAQ (reference sequence). Here immunoSEQ multiplex PCR was the method, and the copy in TCRdb shows in-frame clones only, minus some. The sample has under 300,000 clones, more than 80% seen once. The V call is TRBV7-9, the J call TRBJ1-2; 8 bases map to TRBD1. Sequenced input: peripheral blood. The clonotype comes from a woman aged 40 to 49 with acute or convalescent COVID-19. CDR3 sequence: CASSIGQGGHNYGYTF. As DNA, the CDR3 is TGTGCCAGCAGCATTGGACAGGGCGGCCATAACTATGGCTACACCTTC.